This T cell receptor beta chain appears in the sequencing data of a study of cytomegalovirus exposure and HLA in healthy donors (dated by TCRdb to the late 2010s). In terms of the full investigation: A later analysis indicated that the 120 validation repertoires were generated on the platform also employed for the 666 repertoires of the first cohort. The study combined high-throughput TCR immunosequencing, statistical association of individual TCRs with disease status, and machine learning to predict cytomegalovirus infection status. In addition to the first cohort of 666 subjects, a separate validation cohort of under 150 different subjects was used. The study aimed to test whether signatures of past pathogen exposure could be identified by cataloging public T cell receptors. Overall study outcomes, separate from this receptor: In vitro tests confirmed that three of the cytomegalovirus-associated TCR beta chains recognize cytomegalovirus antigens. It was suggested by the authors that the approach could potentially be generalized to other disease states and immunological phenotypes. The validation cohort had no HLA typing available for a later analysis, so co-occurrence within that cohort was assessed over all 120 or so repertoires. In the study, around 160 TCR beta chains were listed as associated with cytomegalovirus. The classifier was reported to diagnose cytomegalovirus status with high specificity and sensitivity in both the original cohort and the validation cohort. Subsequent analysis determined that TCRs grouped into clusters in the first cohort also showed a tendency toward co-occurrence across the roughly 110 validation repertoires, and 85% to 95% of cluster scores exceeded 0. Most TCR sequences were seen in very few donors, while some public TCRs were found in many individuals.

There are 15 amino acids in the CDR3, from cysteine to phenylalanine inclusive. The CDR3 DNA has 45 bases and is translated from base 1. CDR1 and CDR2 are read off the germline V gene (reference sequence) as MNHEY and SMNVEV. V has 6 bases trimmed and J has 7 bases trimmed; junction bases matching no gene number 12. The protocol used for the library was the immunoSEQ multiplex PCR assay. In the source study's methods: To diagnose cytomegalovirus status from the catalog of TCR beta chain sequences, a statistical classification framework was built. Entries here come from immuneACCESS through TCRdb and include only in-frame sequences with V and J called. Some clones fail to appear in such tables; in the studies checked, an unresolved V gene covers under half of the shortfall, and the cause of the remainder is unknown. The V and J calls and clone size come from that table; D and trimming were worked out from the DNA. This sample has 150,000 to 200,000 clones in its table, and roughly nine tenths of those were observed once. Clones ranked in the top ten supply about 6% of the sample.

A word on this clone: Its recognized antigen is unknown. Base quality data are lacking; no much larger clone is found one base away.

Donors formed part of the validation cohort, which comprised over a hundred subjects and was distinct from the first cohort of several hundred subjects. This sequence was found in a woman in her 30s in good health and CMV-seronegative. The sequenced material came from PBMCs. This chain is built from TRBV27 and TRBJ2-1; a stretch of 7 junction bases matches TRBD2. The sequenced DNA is TGTGCCAGCAGGACCGAGGGGAGGGCCGGAAATGAGCAGTTCTTC. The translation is CASRTEGRAGNEQFF.